This TCR beta chain was observed in a study of identical twins. Notes on the study in general: Its conclusions, products of cross-sectional statistical analysis, did not come from following the same donors.

TCRdb reprocessed the 5' RACE reads with MiXCR, giving one entry per CDR3 protein. The sample holds about 190,000 distinct CDR3 sequences; around a sixth are singletons and the top ten take over 35%. Comment on this clonotype: Its antigen is still unknown.

From germline, CDR1 is SGHRS and CDR2 YFSETQ. Trimming took off 4 bases at V and 4 bases at J, with 15 bases between the two ends. The CDR3 contains 14 residues. A further study also used this sample, focusing on T cells expressing NK-cell markers.

The receptor comes from a woman younger than 35 in good health. This sequence joins TRBV5-1 and TRBJ2-7; D tentatively fits TRBD1 or TRBD2 (6 bases each). The material sequenced was CD8+ T cells sorted from blood. The CDR3 spells CASSKGGTLYEQYF. CDR3 nucleotides: TGCGCCAGCAGCAAGGGCGGGACACTTTACGAGCAGTACTTC.